This TCR beta chain originates from a study of cytomegalovirus exposure and HLA in healthy donors. The study ran its PCR with 60 Vbeta and 13 Jbeta primers. Assay: immunoSEQ multiplex PCR; the TCRdb copy retains only in-frame clones and omits some. This listing includes about 200,000 clones. CDR3 length: 15 residues. The germline CDR1 and CDR2 sequences are MNHEY and SVGAGI. As concerns this clone: Germline and junction disagree at one end, which may indicate a read error. Other nucleotide sequences in the sample specify the same CDR3.

The receptor comes from a woman aged 25-40 years in good health and CMV-seropositive. Source material: PBMCs. The rearrangement joins TRBV6-5 to TRBJ1-6; TRBD1 might be the D (5 bases). The CDR3 DNA reads TGTGCCAGCAGTGCCCCTTTGGGGCGGAATTCACCACTCCACTTT. This codes for CASSAPLGRNSPLHF.